A single sample gave rise to the 6 T cell receptor beta chains below, sequenced in a study of blood T cells in healthy people across ages. Through a sample-barcoded 5' primer and a J-beta primer mix, a second PCR was run for roughly 6 to 11 cycles. TCRdb used MiXCR to reprocess the 5' RACE reads, holding one entry per CDR3 protein. The data hold about 780,000 distinct CDR3 sequences, with approximately 65% observed a single time. The sequenced material came from blood. These receptors all come from a man aged 25 to 40 in good health.

The chain has TRBV13 and TRBJ2-1; D might be TRBD1 (6 bases). Trimming stripped 7 bases from V and 9 bases from J, with 22 bases between. This CDR3 region has 15 residues. Germline CDR1 and CDR2: PRHDT and FYEKMQ (reference sequence). The CDR3 DNA reads as TGTGCCAGCATCCAGCGGATGGGCAGGGGTAGTGAGCAGTTCTTC. Its protein is CASIQRMGRGSEQFF.

This clonotype has a single count. CDR3 sequence reads: CASSLGAVSNQPQHF. In DNA form, the CDR3 reads TGTGCCAGCAGCTTAGGAGCAGTTAGCAATCAGCCCCAGCATTTT. The J gene is TRBJ1-5, the V gene TRBV11-2; no reliable D call. Trimming stripped 1 base from V and 0 bases from J, with 7 bases between. Germline V gene lookup returns CDR1 SGHAT and CDR2 FQNNGV. CDR3 length: 15 residues.

This clonotype was seen a few times. The genes are TRBV11-2 and TRBJ2-4; D might be TRBD2 (5 bases). The length of the CDR3 is 11 residues. V was shortened by 6 bases and J by 7 bases, with 7 bases between the two germline ends. Germline V gene lookup returns CDR1 SGHAT and CDR2 FQNNGV. The CDR3 nucleotides are TGTGCCAGCAGTACGGGGAACATTCAGTACTTC. Translation gives CASSTGNIQYF.

This clonotype was counted a few times. The rearrangement uses TRBV3-1 and TRBJ2-5, with 10 bases fitting TRBD1. The DNA end is a closer match to TRBJ2-7, so the J assignment may be wrong. Germline V gene lookup returns CDR1 LGHDT and CDR2 YNNKEL (reference sequence). The CDR3 totals 14 residues. CDR3: CASSRGQGLDEQYF. CDR3 DNA: TGTGCCAGCAGCCGGGGACAGGGGCTTGACGAGCAGTACTTC.

This chain uses TRBV20-1 with TRBJ2-3; D is unclear. CDR1 DFQATT and CDR2 SNEGSKA come from the germline V gene (reference sequence). V was trimmed by 6 bases and J by 5 bases, leaving 6 bases between them. CDR3 length: 10 amino acids. CDR3 protein: CSALLDTQYF. The CDR3 coding sequence is TGCAGTGCGTTACTAGATACGCAGTATTTT.

This sequence joins TRBV28 and TRBJ2-3; the D is unclear. The CDR3 extends over 12 amino acids. Between the trimmed V and J ends, which lost 3 bases and 6 bases, there was a span of 7 bases. Germline CDR1 MDHEN, CDR2 SYDVKM. CDR3 nucleotide sequence: TGTGCCAGCAGTTTCCCCATCGATACGCAGTATTTT. It encodes CASSFPIDTQYF.